This passage covers 16 T cell receptor beta chains from one sample sequenced in a study of T cells in Graves' hyperthyroidism and ophthalmopathy. TCR beta CDR3 sequences were amplified from RNA transcripts. A set of HTBI primers served as the primers for a first-round RT-PCR of the TCR CDR3. TCRdb itself ran the multiplex PCR reads through MiXCR, one entry per CDR3 protein. This sample has 250,000 to 300,000 distinct CDR3 sequences, with about an eighth found just once. What was sequenced was blood. These receptors were obtained from a woman in her thirties with Graves' hyperthyroidism that later progressed to Graves' ophthalmopathy.

This clonotype was detected many times. The genes are TRBV4-1 and TRBJ2-7; perhaps TRBD1 as D (6 bases). The V gene lost 0 bases and the J gene lost 7 bases, with 7 bases spanning the gap. The CDR3 has 12 residues. Germline loops: CDR1 MGHRA, CDR2 YSYEKL. This chain's CDR3 is CASSQEGGEQYF. CDR3 bases: TGCGCCAGCAGCCAAGAAGGGGGAGAGCAGTACTTC.

The sample holds a few counts of this clonotype. The chain links TRBV9 to TRBJ1-5; D ambiguous. CDR1 and CDR2 from the germline V gene are SGDLS and YYNGEE. Trimming pared 0 bases from V and 5 bases from J, leaving 12 bases between. This CDR3 has 15 amino acids. The CDR3 loop is CASSVAGFAHQPQHF. In DNA, the CDR3 is TGTGCCAGCAGCGTAGCGGGGTTTGCTCATCAGCCCCAGCATTTT. The whole variable domain, filled in from reference TRBV9 and TRBJ1-5, reads DSGVTQTPKHLITATGQRVTLRCSPRSGDLSVYWYQQSLDQGLQFLIQYYNGEERAKGNILERFSAQQFPDLHSELNLSSLELGDSALYFCASSVAGFAHQPQHFGDGTRLSIL.

This clonotype appeared many times. The chain carries TRBV12-3 or TRBV12-4 and TRBJ1-2, with 9 nucleotides matching TRBD1. V shed 5 bases, J shed 0 bases, and the junction held 1 base outside the gene matches. The CDR3 is made up of 14 amino acids. The CDR3 protein is CASSRTGANYGYTF. The CDR3 nucleotides are TGTGCCAGCAGTCGGACAGGGGCTAACTATGGCTACACCTTC.

This clonotype has a count of ten or more. The chain joins TRBV7-9 to TRBJ2-3, with D perhaps given as TRBD1 or TRBD2 (5 bases each). This CDR3 spans 16 amino acids. V lost 5 bases and J lost 3, with 18 bases in between. Per germline, CDR1 SEHNR and CDR2 FQNEAQ (reference sequence). This CDR3 is CASSPLGWGLTDTQYF. For the CDR3, the DNA is TGTGCCAGCAGCCCTCTCGGCTGGGGGTTAACAGATACGCAGTATTTT. Full variable domain (remainder filled in from reference TRBV7-9 and TRBJ2-3): DTGVSQNPRHKITKRGQNVTFRCDPISEHNRLYWYRQTLGQGPEFLTYFQNEAQLEKSRLLSDRFSAERPKGSFSTLEIQRTEQGDSAMYLCASSPLGWGLTDTQYFGPGTRLTVL.

The CDR3: CASSTAESYGYTF. CDR3 nucleotide sequence: TGTGCCAGCAGCACGGCAGAATCCTATGGCTACACCTTC. The V and J genes are TRBV11-2 and TRBJ1-2; D call uncertain. Germline V gives CDR1 SGHAT, CDR2 FQNNGV. The V end was cut by 5 bases, the J end by 4 bases, with 11 bases between. This CDR3 region has 13 residues. The variable domain in full, with the rest retrieved from reference TRBV11-2 and TRBJ1-2, is EAGVAQSPRYKIIEKRQSVAFWCNPISGHATLYWYQQILGQGPKLLIQFQNNGVVDDSQLPKDRFSAERLKGVDSTLKIQPAKLEDSAVYLCASSTAESYGYTFGSGTRLTVV.

This clonotype was observed many times. This chain connects TRBV28 to TRBJ2-7, with D possibly TRBD2 on 6 matching bases. The ends were cut back, 9 bases at V and 6 bases at J, with 24 bases in the middle. This CDR3 spans 15 amino acids. Germline V gene data show CDR1 as MDHEN and CDR2 as SYDVKM. CDR3 coding DNA: TGTGCCAGTCTTATGTCTAGCGCATCCCCGCGCGAGCAGTACTTC. Its protein is CASLMSSASPREQYF.

In this sample, this clonotype turned up many times. V and J are TRBV2 and TRBJ2-1, with TRBD2 as a possible D gene (6 bases). The germline gives CDR1 SNHLY, CDR2 FYNNEI. Deletions cut 4 bases from V and 6 bases from J, with 10 bases between. The CDR3 loop spans 13 amino acids. The CDR3 nucleotides are TGTGCCAGCAGTGGGGGGACTCTCAATGAGCAGTTCTTC. Translation gives CASSGGTLNEQFF.

There are a few counts of this clonotype. The chain links TRBV20-1 to TRBJ1-6, with 9 positions matching TRBD1. Germline V lookup: CDR1 DFQATT, CDR2 SNEGSKA (reference sequence). Trimming took 5 bases from V and 4 from J; bases not matched to a gene: 0. CDR3 length: 13 residues. CDR3 in amino acids: CSAGQGYNSPLHF. CDR3 DNA: TGCAGTGCTGGACAGGGGTATAATTCACCCCTCCACTTT.

The chain links TRBV6-4 to TRBJ2-1; 9 bases line up with TRBD2. V was pared by 3 bases and J by 10 bases, with 19 bases of the junction left unmatched. This CDR3 has 18 amino acids. Germline V gene data show CDR1 as MRHNA and CDR2 as SNTAGT. The CDR3 DNA reads TGTGCCAGCAGTGAAGGGGGACTAGCCACTGAGCCTCGAGTAGAGCAGTTCTTC. Translation gives CASSEGGLATEPRVEQFF.

This clonotype was observed at least ten times. The rearrangement joins TRBV30 to TRBJ1-1; D unresolved. Per germline, CDR1 GTSNPN and CDR2 SVGIG (reference sequence). Trimming cost V 3 bases and J 3 bases, with 5 bases left between them. The CDR3 consists of 11 residues. CDR3 amino acids: CAWRAYTEAFF. The CDR3 DNA reads as TGTGCCTGGAGGGCTTACACTGAAGCTTTCTTT.

V gene TRBV7-8 combines with J gene TRBJ2-7, with D perhaps TRBD2 (5 bases). With 5 bases removed from V and 0 bases from J, the gap between germline ends came to 11 bases. Germline V CDR1 and CDR2: SGHVS, FQNEAQ. The CDR3 loop spans 14 amino acids. The CDR3 is CASSNIGDSYEQYF. In DNA form, the CDR3 reads TGTGCCAGCAGCAATATCGGGGACTCCTACGAGCAGTACTTC.

Note on this clonotype: A much larger clone differs by one base, so this may be a read error. This chain uses TRBV3-1 with TRBJ2-1; no reliable D call. Germline CDR1 LGHDT, CDR2 YNNKEL (reference sequence). CDR3 length: 16 residues. Trimming cost V 3 bases and J 10 bases, with 22 bases left between them. CDR3 DNA: TGTGCCAGCAGCCACACCGCCCGAACTTTTCCCTACGAGCAGTTCTTC. Its translation is CASSHTARTFPYEQFF.

This clonotype was counted many times. The genes are TRBV28 and TRBJ1-4; 9 nucleotides line up with TRBD1. In germline, CDR1 is MDHEN, CDR2 SYDVKM. CDR3 size: 16 residues. After removal of 6 bases from V and 14 bases from J, the junction contained 19 bases not matched to a gene. The DNA for the CDR3 is TGTGCCAGCAGCCGGGACGGGACAGGGCTGAGTTTTGTCCTGTTTTTT. Its translation is CASSRDGTGLSFVLFF.

This clonotype was seen repeatedly, ten times or more. V usage is TRBV11-2 and J usage is TRBJ2-4, with D possibly being TRBD1 or TRBD2 (5 bases each). The CDR3 consists of 16 residues. The germline V gene encodes CDR1 SGHAT and CDR2 FQNNGV. The V gene lost 5 bases and the J gene lost 1 base, with 15 bases spanning the gap. The CDR3 region has the DNA TGTGCCAGCAGCCGCCTAGCCAGGGACGCCAAAAACATTCAGTACTTC. It codes for CASSRLARDAKNIQYF.

V and J are TRBV6-4 and TRBJ1-5, with D possibly TRBD1 on 5 matching bases. The length of the CDR3 is 13 residues. Between the trimmed V and J ends, which lost 4 bases and 7 bases, there was a span of 11 bases. Germline lookup yields CDR1 MRHNA and CDR2 SNTAGT. Here the CDR3 DNA reads TGTGCCAGCAGTGTAGCAGAGGGGCAGCCCCAGCATTTT. It yields the protein CASSVAEGQPQHF.

At least ten counts were recorded for this clonotype. The chain carries TRBV6-1 and TRBJ1-5; D is unresolved. Germline-derived CDR1 and CDR2 are MNHNS and SASEGT. CDR3 length equals 14 residues. Trimming stripped 6 bases from V and 4 bases from J, with 13 bases between. The CDR3 here is CASRPGPQNQPQHF. DNA for the CDR3: TGTGCCAGCAGGCCTGGACCGCAAAATCAGCCCCAGCATTTT.